The rows below give T cell receptor beta chains drawn from one sample of a study of cytomegalovirus exposure and HLA in healthy donors. Some clones are missing from TCRdb's copy, which holds only in-frame ones; the method was immunoSEQ multiplex PCR. The sample gives 95,000 to 130,000 clones, around a tenth of which show up once; over 2.5% is in the top ten. Sequencing input: PBMCs. All receptors come from a man aged 25-45 years in good health and CMV-seronegative. Both conserved end residues are part of each CDR3. Clone size is stated in some rows and not others, as once, few, many or a class when expanded.

clone_size | j_call | v_call | cdr3_aa
- | TRBJ2-3 | TRBV9 | CASSASGLAGGSTDTQYF
- | TRBJ2-1 | TRBV11-2 | CASSLDLRGNEQFF
few | TRBJ1-4 | TRBV21-1 | CASSEIPKTGTDSRATNEKLFF
few | TRBJ2-3 | TRBV5-6 | CASSPGLAGDTDTQYF
few | TRBJ1-4 | TRBV9 | CASSVGQGRSEKLFF
few | TRBJ2-7 | TRBV27 | CASSFGRVYEQYF
- | TRBJ1-6 | TRBV6-5 | CASRNQGDNSPLHF
few | TRBJ1-5 | TRBV19 | CASSRRTDSNQPQHF
- | TRBJ1-2 | TRBV27 | CASSSQGAYGYTF
few | TRBJ2-6 | TRBV6-5 | CASSVSGANVLTF
- | TRBJ1-2 | TRBV28 | CASSPPGENYGYTF
few | TRBJ1-1 | TRBV18 | CASSSGTEAFF
- | TRBJ2-6 | TRBV5-6 | CASSLGTGEAGANVLTF
few | TRBJ2-3 | TRBV19 | CASMGDRATDTQYF
few | TRBJ2-5 | TRBV7-6 | CASSLGLNQETQYF
medium-sized | TRBJ2-1 | TRBV19 | CASTRTGDNNEQFF
- | TRBJ1-5 | TRBV5-8 | CASSLIRVNNQPQHF
- | TRBJ2-7 | TRBV5-6 | CASSWTPSPSYEQYF
few | TRBJ2-2 | TRBV9 | CASSVSRTGANTGELFF
few | TRBJ2-1 | TRBV4-1 | CASSQAIGRGFSDEQFF
few | TRBJ1-6 | TRBV30 | CAWTGTGRNSPLHF
few | TRBJ2-3 | TRBV21-1 | CATTGTQYF
- | TRBJ2-3 | TRBV7-2 | CASSQARGGTDTQYF
few | TRBJ1-3 | TRBV19 | CASSVDSAGNTIYF
- | TRBJ1-4 | TRBV6-1 | CASRTGVLDEKLFF
- | TRBJ1-5 | TRBV28 | CASSFRQGHQPQHF
few | TRBJ1-6 | TRBV6-1 | CASRPGLRDSPLHF
few | TRBJ1-4 | TRBV2 | CASRNPGGINEKLFF
few | TRBJ2-5 | TRBV5-1 | CASSLTSVRAETQYF
- | TRBJ2-7 | TRBV10-3 | CAISESTGKPYEQYF
- | TRBJ1-1 | TRBV15 | CATSRQLNTEAFF
- | TRBJ1-1 | TRBV5-6 | CASSLDRQDTEAFF
- | TRBJ2-3 | TRBV9 | CASSVGGLAGALTDTQYF
few | TRBJ1-5 | TRBV6-5 | CASREGTNQPQHF
few | TRBJ2-7 | TRBV4-3 | CASSQDRMDTLSYEQYF
- | TRBJ2-1 | TRBV10-3 | CAISVSGGYNEQFF
many | TRBJ1-2 | TRBV30 | CAWSVQAYGYTF
- | TRBJ2-1 | TRBV12-5 | CASGAGTTYNEQFF
- | TRBJ1-2 | TRBV6-4 | CASSDKMSAGGRSYGYTF
- | TRBJ2-2 | TRBV2 | CASSVRTRTSPGSGTGELFF
- | TRBJ2-7 | TRBV28 | CASIEARGSITYEQYF
few | TRBJ2-1 | TRBV7-6 | CASSPGTSGRAHEQFF
- | TRBJ2-1 | TRBV28 | CASSSSGEQFF
- | TRBJ2-7 | TRBV18 | CASSPEMVSSYEQYF
few | TRBJ2-1 | TRBV19 | CASRRVDYGYNEQFF
- | TRBJ1-2 | TRBV15 | CATSRDAYPTYGYTF
few | TRBJ2-1 | TRBV13 | CASSLLGLVNDEQFF
few | TRBJ1-1 | TRBV7-2 | CASSSSGQRNTEAFF
few | TRBJ2-7 | TRBV6-5 | CASSPGGGPLWFYF
few | TRBJ2-1 | TRBV19 | CASSISGQILGYNEQFF
- | TRBJ2-5 | TRBV5-6 | CASSIRQLQETQYF
few | TRBJ2-3 | TRBV4-1 | CASSRPGQGADTQYF
- | TRBJ1-6 | TRBV18 | CASSQAQGYNSPLHF
few | TRBJ1-2 | TRBV21-1 | CASSKGLRHYGYTF
many | TRBJ2-7 | TRBV7-9 | CASSETSGRAKQYF
few | TRBJ2-7 | TRBV10-1 | CASSDGGGSYEQYF